This TCR beta chain was captured in a study of cytomegalovirus exposure and HLA in healthy donors. The study's findings and limits: Analysis was performed later, and it showed HLA-associated TCR beta chains to be more clonally expanded than equally common others. A later analysis linked a missense DCLRE1C variant to TCR beta V- and J-gene trimming. In a later analysis, common viral pathogens appeared linked to several of the most significant clusters.

Germline assignment: CDR1 LGHNT and CDR2 FRNRAP. CDR3 size: 16 residues. V was clipped by 4 bases and J by 2 bases; unmatched bases: 7. Note on this clone: Its target is unknown.

The PCR used 60 Vbeta and 13 Jbeta primers. Per the original methods: The count from a later analysis was some 76 million unique TCR beta chains, some 11 million of them shared. Produced via immunoSEQ multiplex PCR; TCRdb's table is partial and in-frame only. The V and J calls and clone size come from that table; D and trimming were worked out from the DNA. The table has about 140,000 clones, about 61% seen once. The sequencing sample was made of PBMCs. The chain links TRBV12-5 to TRBJ2-3; 9 bases fit TRBD2. The receptor's source is a male donor in good health and CMV-seronegative. As DNA, the CDR3 is TGTGCTAGTGGTTCGAAGAGCGGGGGGCTCACAGATACGCAGTATTTT. Residues: CASGSKSGGLTDTQYF. Variable domain in full (rest from reference TRBV12-5 and TRBJ2-3): DARVTQTPRHKVTEMGQEVTMRCQPILGHNTVFWYRQTMMQGLELLAYFRNRAPLDDSGMPKDRFSAEMPDATLATLKIQPSEPRDSAVYFCASGSKSGGLTDTQYFGPGTRLTVL.